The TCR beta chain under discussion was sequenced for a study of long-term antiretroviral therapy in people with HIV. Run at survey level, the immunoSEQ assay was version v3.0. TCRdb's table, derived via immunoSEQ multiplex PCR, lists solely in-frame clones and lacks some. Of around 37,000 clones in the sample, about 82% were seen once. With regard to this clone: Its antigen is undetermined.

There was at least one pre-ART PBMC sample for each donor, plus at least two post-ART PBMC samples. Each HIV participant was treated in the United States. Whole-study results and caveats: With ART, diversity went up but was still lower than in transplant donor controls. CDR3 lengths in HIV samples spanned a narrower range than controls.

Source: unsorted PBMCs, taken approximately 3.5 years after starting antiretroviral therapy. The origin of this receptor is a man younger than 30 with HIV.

CDR3 region: CASSFMNTEAFF. DNA of the CDR3: TGTGCCAGCAGCTTCATGAACACTGAAGCTTTCTTT. This chain uses TRBV5-6 with TRBJ1-1; D is undetermined. Trimming removed 2 bases from V and 0 bases from J, with 2 bases in between. The V gene's germline CDR1 is SGHDT and CDR2 YYEEEE. This CDR3 has 12 amino acids.